This T cell receptor beta chain emerged from a study of regulatory dendritic cells for organ transplantation (dated by TCRdb to the late 2010s). In the study overall: Sorted naive and memory CD4+ and CD8+ T cells had their TCRbeta repertoires sequenced both before and after allostimulation with either regulatory or mature dendritic cells.

The TCRbeta CDR3 regions were amplified in a multiplexed two-step PCR with Vbeta-specific forward primers and Jbeta-specific reverse primers. The TCRbeta libraries were sequenced on an Illumina instrument via the immunoSEQ service. Turning to the authors' computational methods: IMGT annotation was used to assign V, D and J genes, and synthetic CDR3 analogues were used to correct counts for multiplex PCR bias. The immunoSEQ Analyzer calculated repertoire clonality as one minus the normalized Shannon entropy. Clonal expansion was defined using Fisher's exact test with Benjamini-Hochberg false discovery rate control and a two-tailed threshold of P<0.01. The table comes from immuneACCESS by way of TCRdb, which keeps in-frame sequences with V and J called. Part of the clones is missing from these tables; in studies checked, under half for an unresolved V gene and the rest for unknown reasons. V, J and clone size are those of that table, while D and trimming were read from the DNA. Present in this sample are around 30,000 clones, roughly four fifths of which were seen just once. Clones ranked in the top ten supply 0.095% to 0.12% of the sample.

Turning to this clone: The antigen it recognizes is unknown. It has no much larger one-base neighbor in the sample; base qualities were not kept.

FACS was used to sort CD4+ or CD8+ cells into naive T cells (CD45RA+) and memory T cells (CD45RO+). A couple of healthy control subjects provided the T cells used for TCR sequencing. Unstimulated sorted T cell subsets were used as baseline controls for the mixed lymphocyte reactions. Genomic DNA was extracted with the Qiagen DNeasy Blood & Tissue Kit. General study outcomes and caveats: Of the resting subsets, memory CD8+ T cells had the largest number of alloreactive TCR clonotypes. The authors pointed out considerable heterogeneity between individuals in the alloreactive memory CD8+ T cell pool, and only a couple of subjects were sequenced. In both subjects, allostimulation led to expansion of memory CD8+ clones, though the expansion induced by regulatory dendritic cells appeared to be more limited than that induced by mature dendritic cells. The repertoires of naive CD4+ and CD8+ T cells were highly diverse, while memory cell repertoires were less diverse, with memory CD8+ cells being the most oligoclonal.

The germline V gene (reference sequence) provides CDR1 LNHDA and CDR2 SQIVND. The V end gives up 7 bases and the J end 3 bases, leaving 10 bases in the junction not matched to a gene. The CDR3 contains 16 residues, cysteine and phenylalanine counted. Just CDR3 DNA is preserved here, 48 bases in frame from base 1. The TCR sequence derives from a human donor in good health. Sequencing used naive CD4+ T cells from blood. The cell subset or site label on this specimen signifies: CD45RA+ naive T cells. The chain was built from TRBV19 and TRBJ1-5, and 9 junction bases match TRBD1. The CDR3 protein is CASISRQGGNNQPQHF. The DNA is TGTGCCAGTATTTCGAGACAGGGGGGCAACAATCAGCCCCAGCATTTT. Full variable domain (CDR3 extended with the reference TRBV19 and TRBJ1-5 proteins): DGGITQSPKYLFRKEGQNVTLSCEQNLNHDAMYWYRQDPGQGLRLIYYSQIVNDFQKGDIAEGYSVSREKKESFPLTVTSAQKNPTAFYLCASISRQGGNNQPQHFGDGTRLSIL.